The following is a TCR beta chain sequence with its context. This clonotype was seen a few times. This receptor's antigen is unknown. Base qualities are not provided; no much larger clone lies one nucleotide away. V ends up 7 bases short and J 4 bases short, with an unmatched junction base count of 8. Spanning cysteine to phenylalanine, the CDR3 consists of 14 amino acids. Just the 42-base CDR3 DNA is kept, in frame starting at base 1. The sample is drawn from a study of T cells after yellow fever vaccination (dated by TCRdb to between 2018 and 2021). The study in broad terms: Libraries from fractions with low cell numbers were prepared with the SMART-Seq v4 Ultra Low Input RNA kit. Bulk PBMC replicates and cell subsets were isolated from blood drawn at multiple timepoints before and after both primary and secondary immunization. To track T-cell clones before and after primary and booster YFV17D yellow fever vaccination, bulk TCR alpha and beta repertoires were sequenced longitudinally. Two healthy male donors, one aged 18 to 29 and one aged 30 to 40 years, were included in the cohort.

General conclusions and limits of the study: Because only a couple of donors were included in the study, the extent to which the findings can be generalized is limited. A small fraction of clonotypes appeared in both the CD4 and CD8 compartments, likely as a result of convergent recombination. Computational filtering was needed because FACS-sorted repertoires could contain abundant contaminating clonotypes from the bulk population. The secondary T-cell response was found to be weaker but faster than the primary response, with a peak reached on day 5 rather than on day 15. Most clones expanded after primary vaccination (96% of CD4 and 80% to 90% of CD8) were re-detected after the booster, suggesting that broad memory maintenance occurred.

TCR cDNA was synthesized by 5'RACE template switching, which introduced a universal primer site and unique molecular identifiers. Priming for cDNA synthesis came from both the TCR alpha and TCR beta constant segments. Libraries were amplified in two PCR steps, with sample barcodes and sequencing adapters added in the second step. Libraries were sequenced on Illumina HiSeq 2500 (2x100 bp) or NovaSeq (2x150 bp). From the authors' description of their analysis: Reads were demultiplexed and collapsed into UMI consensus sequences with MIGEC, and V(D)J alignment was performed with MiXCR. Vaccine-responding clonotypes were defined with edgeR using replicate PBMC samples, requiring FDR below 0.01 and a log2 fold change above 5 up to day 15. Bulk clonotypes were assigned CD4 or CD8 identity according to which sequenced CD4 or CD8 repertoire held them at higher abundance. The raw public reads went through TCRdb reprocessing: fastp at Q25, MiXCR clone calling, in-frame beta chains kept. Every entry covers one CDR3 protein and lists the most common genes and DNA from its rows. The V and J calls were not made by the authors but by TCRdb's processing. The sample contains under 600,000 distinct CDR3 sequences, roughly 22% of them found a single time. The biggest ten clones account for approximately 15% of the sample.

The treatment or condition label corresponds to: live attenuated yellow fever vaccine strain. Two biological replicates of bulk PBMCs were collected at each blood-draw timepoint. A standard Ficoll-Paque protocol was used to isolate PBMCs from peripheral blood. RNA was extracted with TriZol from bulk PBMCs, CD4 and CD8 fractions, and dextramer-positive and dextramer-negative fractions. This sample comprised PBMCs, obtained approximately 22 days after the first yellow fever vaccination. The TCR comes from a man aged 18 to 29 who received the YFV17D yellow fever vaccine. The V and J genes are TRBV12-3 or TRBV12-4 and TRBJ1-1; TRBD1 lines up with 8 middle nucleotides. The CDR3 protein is CASTRQGLRTEAFF. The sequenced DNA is TGTGCCAGCACCCGACAGGGGTTGCGCACTGAAGCTTTCTTT.